The next 27 T cell receptor beta chains were all read from a single sample in a study of human thymus T cells. Thymus pieces cut out during corrective heart surgery were the tissue that was used. TCRdb's copy holds only in-frame clones and misses some; the assay was immunoSEQ multiplex PCR. The data hold about 120,000 clones, with about 95% observed a single time. Sequencing was performed on thymus tissue. The receptors were gathered from a boy in the first two years of life with a congenital heart defect but otherwise immunologically healthy.

The rearrangement joins TRBV27 to TRBJ1-2; 7 bases align to TRBD1. Germline V gives CDR1 MNHEY, CDR2 SMNVEV (reference sequence). The CDR3 is made up of 16 amino acids. The junction had 12 bases not matched to a gene; V was cut back by 6 bases and J by 2 bases. The CDR3 loop is CASSPGTDPWNYGYTF. The CDR3 region has the DNA TGTGCCAGCAGCCCCGGGACAGATCCTTGGAACTATGGCTACACCTTC.

CDR3 sequence reads: CASSSSVPDTQYF. CDR3 nucleotides: TGTGCCAGCAGTTCTAGCGTCCCAGATACGCAGTATTTT. V usage is TRBV28 and J usage is TRBJ2-3, with D perhaps matching TRBD2 (6 bases). The germline V gene encodes CDR1 MDHEN and CDR2 SYDVKM. The CDR3 totals 13 residues. V lost 4 bases and J 4 bases, leaving 9 bases between the germline ends. Based on the CDR3 plus reference TRBV28 and TRBJ2-3, the full variable domain is DVKVTQSSRYLVKRTGEKVFLECVQDMDHENMFWYRQDPGLGLRLIYFSYDVKMKEKGDIPEGYSVSREKKERFSLILESASTNQTSMYLCASSSSVPDTQYFGPGTRLTVL.

The chain carries TRBV4-3 and TRBJ2-4; 11 bases map to TRBD2. The germline V gene encodes CDR1 LGHNA and CDR2 YSLEER. The CDR3 runs 16 residues. Trimming at V came to 3 bases and at J to 0 bases, leaving 1 base not matched to a gene. Here the CDR3 reads CASSQGLAVAKNIQYF. DNA for the CDR3: TGCGCCAGCAGCCAGGGACTAGCGGTAGCCAAAAACATTCAGTACTTC.

The rearrangement links TRBV19 to TRBJ2-1; D might be TRBD1 or TRBD2, each matching 5 bases. The V end lost 3 bases, the J end lost 8 bases, and 14 bases lay between the germline ends. Germline V gene data show CDR1 as LNHDA and CDR2 as SQIVND (reference sequence). The CDR3 is 14 residues long. The CDR3 reads CASSMSGRVDEQFF. The CDR3 nucleotides read TGTGCCAGTAGTATGTCGGGGCGCGTCGATGAGCAGTTCTTC.

J is TRBJ1-6 and V is TRBV15, with 12 bases aligning to TRBD1. The CDR3 extends over 20 amino acids. The junction had 14 bases not matched to a gene; V was cut back by 3 bases and J by 5 bases. Per germline, CDR1 LNHNV and CDR2 YYDKDF (reference sequence). CDR3 DNA: TGTGCCACCAGCAGTAGGGGGCCCGGGACAGGGGGCGGTCATAATTCACCCCTCCACTTT. Residues: CATSSRGPGTGGGHNSPLHF.

The chain uses TRBV28 and TRBJ2-2; D possibly corresponds to TRBD1 (5 bases). The CDR3 is made up of 17 amino acids. The germline CDR1 and CDR2 sequences are MDHEN and SYDVKM. V lost 3 bases to trimming and J lost 0 bases, with 14 bases between them. CDR3 loop: CASSLSLQGANTGELFF. The CDR3, as DNA: TGTGCCAGCAGTTTGTCATTGCAGGGCGCGAACACCGGGGAGCTGTTTTTT.

This clone was detected a few times. The V and J genes are TRBV2 and TRBJ2-5, with a possible D match to TRBD2 (5 bases). This CDR3 is 13 amino acids long. The V and J ends lost 3 bases and 5 bases respectively, with 10 bases between them. Germline CDR1 reads SNHLY; CDR2 reads FYNNEI. CDR3 nucleotide sequence: TGTGCCAGCAGTGATAAAGCGGTGGAGACCCAGTACTTC. Residues: CASSDKAVETQYF.

The J gene is TRBJ2-1, the V gene TRBV4-1; 7 bases map to TRBD2. V shed 3 bases and J 2 bases; nucleotides not matched to a gene: 7. This CDR3 is 16 amino acids long. CDR1 is MGHRA, CDR2 YSYEKL, per germline. The CDR3 region has the DNA TGCGCCAGCAGCCATCGGCTAGCGGTACCCTACAATGAGCAGTTCTTC. Amino acids: CASSHRLAVPYNEQFF.

The V gene is TRBV9, the J gene TRBJ2-5; 9 nucleotides agree with TRBD1. V lost 3 bases, J lost 2 bases, and 5 bases stayed unmatched. Per germline, CDR1 SGDLS and CDR2 YYNGEE. CDR3 length: 15 residues. The CDR3 region has the DNA TGTGCCAGCAGCGGGGAGGACAGGGGTCAAGAGACCCAGTACTTC. Translating gives CASSGEDRGQETQYF.

V gene TRBV4-2 combines with J gene TRBJ2-1; TRBD2 might be the D (7 bases). The CDR3 length is 17 residues. Germline CDR1 LGHNA, CDR2 YNFKEQ. V gave up 7 bases and J gave up 1 base, with 20 bases separating them. The CDR3 nucleotides are TGTGCCAGCACCCACGGGGGGCTTAGGAGTTCCTACAATGAGCAGTTCTTC. Amino acid sequence: CASTHGGLRSSYNEQFF.

The chain employs TRBV7-2 and TRBJ1-4; TRBD1 agrees at 8 bases. The CDR3 is 17 amino acids. Unmatched junction bases numbered 13, after V lost 5 bases and J lost 5 bases. Germline V CDR1 and CDR2: SGHTA, FQGNSA. The CDR3 reads CASSPSRARGRNEKLFF. In DNA form, the CDR3 reads TGTGCCAGCAGCCCCTCAAGGGCCAGGGGGCGGAATGAAAAACTGTTTTTT.

J is TRBJ2-5 and V is TRBV6-1; D is perhaps TRBD1 (6 bases). The germline V gene encodes CDR1 MNHNS and CDR2 SASEGT. Between the trimmed V and J ends, which lost 6 bases and 5 bases, there was a span of 10 bases. This CDR3 is built from 12 residues. This chain's CDR3 is CASSVDRETQYF. The CDR3 DNA is TGTGCCAGCAGCGTCGACAGGGAGACCCAGTACTTC.

The rearrangement joins TRBV19 to TRBJ2-5; TRBD1 or TRBD2 may be the D gene (5 bases each). Trimming took off 4 bases at V and 2 bases at J, with 20 bases between the two ends. This CDR3 is 17 amino acids long. Germline CDR1 is LNHDA and CDR2 is SQIVND (reference sequence). The CDR3 loop is CASSRNRDDYLQETQYF. The CDR3 coding sequence is TGTGCCAGTAGTAGGAACCGGGACGACTACCTTCAAGAGACCCAGTACTTC.

J is TRBJ2-6 and V is TRBV27; D is ambiguous. CDR1 and CDR2 (germline): MNHEY, SMNVEV (reference sequence). The CDR3 extends over 17 amino acids. Trimming removed 2 bases from V and 0 bases from J, with 11 bases in between. DNA for the CDR3: TGTGCCAGCAGTTTACAGGTTCCCACCTCTGGGGCCAACGTCCTGACTTTC. As protein: CASSLQVPTSGANVLTF.

This clone has only a few counts. This chain joins TRBV27 and TRBJ1-1; tentative D call: TRBD1 (5 bases). V lost 6 bases, J lost 0 bases, and 8 bases lay in between. Germline V gives CDR1 MNHEY, CDR2 SMNVEV (reference sequence). The CDR3 is 13 residues long. The CDR3 DNA follows: TGTGCCAGCAGCCCAGGGATGAACACTGAAGCTTTCTTT. Its protein is CASSPGMNTEAFF.

The chain has TRBV4-1 and TRBJ1-1, with a possible D match to TRBD1 (5 bases). The CDR3 has 18 residues. Germline CDR1 MGHRA, CDR2 YSYEKL. Trimming took 1 base from V and 0 from J, leaving 18 bases between them. This chain's CDR3 is CASSQVRGRRDMNTEAFF. In nucleotides, the CDR3 is TGCGCCAGCAGCCAAGTCCGGGGACGGAGAGATATGAACACTGAAGCTTTCTTT.

The chain carries TRBV5-3 and TRBJ2-5, with D uncertain. TRBV5-3 is recorded as an ORF, its role being uncertain. The CDR3 runs 13 residues. V was pared by 1 base and J by 13 bases, with 17 bases between. DNA for the CDR3: TGTGCCAGAAGCTTGTCCACAAGCCTCCCGGGGTACTTC. Residues: CARSLSTSLPGYF.

The rearrangement joins TRBV5-8 to TRBJ1-5; D unclear. V lost 4 bases, J lost 7 bases, and 15 bases lay in between. CDR3 size: 14 residues. The germline gives CDR1 SGHTS, CDR2 YDEGEE. CDR3 sequence (DNA): TGTGCCAGCAGCCCCAAGCCTTGGAGGCAGCCCCAGCATTTT. Amino acid sequence: CASSPKPWRQPQHF.

As DNA, the CDR3 is TGTGCCACGGGGGGTAGCAATCAGCCCCAGCATTTT. Encoded protein: CATGGSNQPQHF. V gene TRBV6-1 combines with J gene TRBJ1-5, with D perhaps matching TRBD1 (5 bases). Per the germline V gene, CDR1 is MNHNS and CDR2 is SASEGT. CDR3 size: 12 residues. The V end was cut by 10 bases, the J end by 0 bases, with 7 bases between.

The J gene is TRBJ2-1, the V gene TRBV2, with 8 positions matching TRBD2. Losses at the gene ends were 8 bases for V and 2 bases for J; bases not matched to a gene: 5. Germline V gene sequence: CDR1 SNHLY, CDR2 FYNNEI. CDR3 length equals 14 residues. CDR3 in amino acids: CASGSGGPYNEQFF. The CDR3 DNA reads as TGTGCCAGCGGCTCGGGGGGGCCCTACAATGAGCAGTTCTTC.

The chain employs TRBV9 and TRBJ1-4; D is unresolved. The V gene lost 0 bases and the J gene lost 7 bases, with 16 bases spanning the gap. Looked up from germline, CDR1 is SGDLS and CDR2 is YYNGEE. There are 16 residues in the CDR3. The CDR3 DNA reads as TGTGCCAGCAGCGTAGGTTCGGCCCTGCAAGGTGAAAAACTGTTTTTT. As protein: CASSVGSALQGEKLFF.

This chain joins TRBV7-2 and TRBJ1-6, with D possibly TRBD1 on 6 matching bases. V was clipped by 5 bases and J by 7 bases, with 15 bases between them. Germline loops: CDR1 SGHTA, CDR2 FQGNSA. The CDR3 is 15 residues long. In nucleotides, the CDR3 is TGTGCCAGCAGCCCGGGACAAGGGTCAAATTCACCCCTCCACTTT. Protein sequence: CASSPGQGSNSPLHF.

The chain employs TRBV4-2 and TRBJ2-6; no clear D. V shed 0 bases and J shed 0 bases, with 3 bases lying between them. CDR1 LGHNA and CDR2 YNFKEQ come from the germline V gene. This CDR3 spans 15 amino acids. The CDR3 protein is CASSQDTSGANVLTF. The CDR3 DNA reads TGTGCCAGCAGCCAAGACACCTCTGGGGCCAACGTCCTGACTTTC.

This clone appeared once. V gene TRBV10-3 combines with J gene TRBJ1-5; 7 bases match TRBD1. Germline V CDR1 and CDR2: ENHRY, SYGVKD. The CDR3 sequence is 17 residues long. V lost 6 bases, J lost 1 base, and 12 bases stayed unmatched. The CDR3 sequence is CAISSTGSGLSNQPQHF. CDR3 sequence (DNA): TGTGCCATCAGCTCGACAGGGTCCGGACTGAGCAATCAGCCCCAGCATTTT.

This clone was found once. The V and J genes are TRBV10-1 and TRBJ2-1, with TRBD1 matching 7 bases. Germline V gene data show CDR1 as WNHNN and CDR2 as SYGVQD (reference sequence). V was clipped by 5 bases and J by 0 bases; unmatched bases: 10. The CDR3 is 17 amino acids. Here the CDR3 reads CASSPDRAKSSYNEQFF. DNA of the CDR3: TGCGCCAGCAGTCCCGACAGGGCTAAGAGCTCCTACAATGAGCAGTTCTTC.

V usage is TRBV7-9 and J usage is TRBJ1-3; 8 bases are shared with TRBD1. The CDR3 consists of 16 residues. CDR1 is SEHNR, CDR2 FQNEAQ, per germline (reference sequence). V lost 5 bases and J lost 2; bases outside the gene matches: 8. CDR3 in DNA: TGTGCCAGCAGCGGAACCACAGGGGGGGCTGGAAACACCATATATTTT. Amino acids: CASSGTTGGAGNTIYF.

The V and J genes are TRBV6-1 and TRBJ1-1, with 7 bases identical to TRBD1. The CDR3 totals 15 residues. Germline assignment: CDR1 MNHNS and CDR2 SASEGT. Unmatched junction bases numbered 11, after V lost 5 bases and J lost 5 bases. The CDR3: CASSQGRGGRTEAFF. CDR3 DNA: TGTGCCAGCAGTCAAGGAAGAGGGGGCAGAACTGAAGCTTTCTTT.